What follows are 14 T cell receptor beta chains derived from one specimen sequenced in a study of immune evolution from preneoplasia to lung adenocarcinoma. TCRdb's table, derived via immunoSEQ multiplex PCR, lists solely in-frame clones and lacks some. This repertoire shows 5,000 to 6,500 clones, 65% to 80% found once; its top ten account for around 9.5%. Sequenced sample: FFPE adjacent normal lung tissue. Receptors were obtained from a donor older than 65 with lung adenocarcinoma.

V usage is TRBV13 and J usage is TRBJ1-3; D is undetermined. The germline CDR1 and CDR2 sequences are PRHDT and FYEKMQ (reference sequence). The V end lost 2 bases, the J end lost 0 bases, and 11 bases lay between the germline ends. The length of the CDR3 is 16 residues. The CDR3, as DNA: TGTGCCAGCAGCTTACGCCCGACGAGCTCTGGAAACACCATATATTTT. Encoded protein: CASSLRPTSSGNTIYF.

The chain couples TRBV28 to TRBJ1-1; D ambiguous. The germline CDR1 and CDR2 sequences are MDHEN and SYDVKM. V lost 6 bases and J lost 6, with 11 bases in between. The CDR3 extends over 12 amino acids. The CDR3 region is CASSSRTAEAFF. CDR3 bases: TGTGCCAGCAGCTCTCGGACGGCTGAAGCTTTCTTT. The full variable domain, rest sourced from reference TRBV28 and TRBJ1-1, is DVKVTQSSRYLVKRTGEKVFLECVQDMDHENMFWYRQDPGLGLRLIYFSYDVKMKEKGDIPEGYSVSREKKERFSLILESASTNQTSMYLCASSSRTAEAFFGQGTRLTVV.

The chain carries TRBV2 and TRBJ1-6; D not certain. Trimming took 6 bases from V and 7 from J, leaving 16 bases between them. Germline CDR1 and CDR2: SNHLY and FYNNEI. The CDR3 loop spans 15 amino acids. CDR3 in amino acids: CASSFPGLNNSPLHF. The CDR3 DNA follows: TGTGCCAGCAGCTTTCCGGGCCTAAACAATTCACCCCTCCACTTT. The full variable domain, with the rest looked up from reference TRBV2 and TRBJ1-6, is EPEVTQTPSHQVTQMGQEVILRCVPISNHLYFYWYRQILGQKVEFLVSFYNNEISEKSEIFDDQFSVERPDGSNFTLKIRSTKLEDSAMYFCASSFPGLNNSPLHFGNGTRLTVT.

The genes are TRBV28 and TRBJ2-2; perhaps TRBD2 as D (6 bases). Looked up from germline, CDR1 is MDHEN and CDR2 is SYDVKM. The germline V and J ends were trimmed by 7 bases and 4 bases, with 13 bases remaining between them. The CDR3 contains 14 residues. The CDR3 sequence is CASIPTSPTGELFF. In nucleotides, the CDR3 is TGTGCCAGCATTCCAACTAGCCCCACCGGGGAGCTGTTTTTT. Using reference TRBV28 and TRBJ2-2 for the parts outside the CDR3, the full variable domain is DVKVTQSSRYLVKRTGEKVFLECVQDMDHENMFWYRQDPGLGLRLIYFSYDVKMKEKGDIPEGYSVSREKKERFSLILESASTNQTSMYLCASIPTSPTGELFFGEGSRLTVL.

V usage is TRBV14 and J usage is TRBJ1-6; D is unresolved. With 2 bases removed from V and 14 bases from J, the gap between germline ends came to 10 bases. CDR3 length: 12 amino acids. Germline loops: CDR1 SGHDN, CDR2 FVKESK. CDR3 nucleotide sequence: TGTGCCAGCAGCCAAAGCCTAACAGCCCTCCACTTT. Encoded protein: CASSQSLTALHF.

The chain links TRBV11-2 to TRBJ2-2, with D possibly being TRBD2 (5 bases). The ends were cut back, 3 bases at V and 5 bases at J, with 13 bases in the middle. The germline V gene encodes CDR1 SGHAT and CDR2 FQNNGV. The CDR3 is 15 residues long. The CDR3 nucleotides are TGTGCCAGCAGCTTGCAGCGCCCGGGAACCGGGGAGCTGTTTTTT. This codes for CASSLQRPGTGELFF.

A remark on this clone: Other DNA sequences in the sample encode the same CDR3. This rearrangement joins TRBV30 to TRBJ2-7; 12 bases agree with TRBD1. The CDR3 is made up of 16 amino acids. Losses at the gene ends were 0 bases for V and 6 bases for J; bases not matched to a gene: 9. From germline, CDR1 is GTSNPN and CDR2 SVGIG (reference sequence). The CDR3 nucleotides are TGTGCCTGGAGTGTACCATGGGACAGGGGGCGCCGCGAGCAGTACTTC. This encodes CAWSVPWDRGRREQYF.

This clone is classed as medium-sized. This chain joins TRBV7-6 and TRBJ1-5; D call uncertain. Germline CDR1 is SGHVS and CDR2 is FNYEAQ. V was cut by 4 bases and J by 4 bases, with 8 bases left in between. CDR3 length equals 13 residues. The CDR3 here is CASSSSGNQPQHF. In nucleotides, the CDR3 is TGTGCCAGCAGCTCGTCGGGAAATCAGCCCCAGCATTTT. The whole variable domain, filled in from reference TRBV7-6 and TRBJ1-5, reads GAGVSQSPRYKVTKRGQDVALRCDPISGHVSLYWYRQALGQGPEFLTYFNYEAQQDKSGLPNDRFSAERPEGSISTLTIQRTEQRDSAMYRCASSSSGNQPQHFGDGTRLSIL.

The V gene is TRBV5-1, the J gene TRBJ1-2, with D possibly TRBD1 on 5 matching bases. V gave up 0 bases and J gave up 4 bases, with 16 bases separating them. There are 16 residues in the CDR3. Germline CDR1 is SGHRS and CDR2 is YFSETQ. This CDR3 is CASSLGQGWKSYGYTF. The CDR3 DNA follows: TGCGCCAGCAGCTTGGGGCAGGGCTGGAAGAGCTATGGCTACACCTTC.

This chain links TRBV10-3 with TRBJ2-1, with a possible D match to TRBD1 (5 bases). Trimming removed 5 bases from V and 6 bases from J, with 11 bases in between. The CDR3 loop spans 13 amino acids. CDR1 is ENHRY, CDR2 SYGVKD, per germline. The CDR3 nucleotides read TGTGCCATCAGTACAGGACCGGGCAATGAGCAGTTCTTC. Protein sequence: CAISTGPGNEQFF.

This rearrangement joins TRBV7-6 to TRBJ1-2, with unresolved D. The CDR3 is made up of 14 amino acids. V was trimmed by 4 bases and J by 4 bases, leaving 13 bases between them. Germline loops: CDR1 SGHVS, CDR2 FNYEAQ. CDR3 nucleotide sequence: TGTGCCAGCAGCTGCTCTCGAAAGACCTATGGCTACACCTTC. Protein product: CASSCSRKTYGYTF.

The V gene is TRBV7-6, the J gene TRBJ1-1; a possible D gene is TRBD1 (6 bases). CDR3 length: 14 residues. Per the germline V gene, CDR1 is SGHVS and CDR2 is FNYEAQ. Trimming took off 3 bases at V and 11 bases at J, with 19 bases between the two ends. CDR3 amino acids: CASSLGGRNLNAFF. CDR3 DNA sequence: TGTGCCAGCAGCTTGGGGGGCCGGAACCTGAACGCTTTCTTT.

This clone was seen only once. The V and J genes are TRBV4-2 and TRBJ2-7; TRBD1 matches at 10 bases. The CDR3 runs 15 residues. CDR1 LGHNA and CDR2 YNFKEQ come from the germline V gene. V was pared by 3 bases and J by 4 bases, with 6 bases of the junction left unmatched. CDR3 sequence (DNA): TGTGCCAGCAGCCAGACGGGACAGGGGCAATACGAGCAGTACTTC. Translation: CASSQTGQGQYEQYF.

This rearrangement joins TRBV6-5 to TRBJ1-5; TRBD1 matches at 8 bases. The germline V gene has CDR1 MNHEY and CDR2 SVGAGI. V lost 6 bases and J lost 3; bases outside the gene matches: 7. The CDR3 loop spans 15 amino acids. CDR3 residues: CASRYTTGDNQPQHF. DNA for the CDR3: TGTGCCAGCAGGTACACGACAGGGGACAATCAGCCCCAGCATTTT.